This TCR beta chain appears in the sequencing data of a study of blood T cell repertoires in COVID-19. Study overall: T cells, B-cell-depleted T cells, or PBMCs supplied cDNA or gDNA.

Germline V gene lookup returns CDR1 SGHTA and CDR2 FQGNSA. Losses at the gene ends were 5 bases for V and 2 bases for J; bases not matched to a gene: 6. The CDR3 runs 15 residues. Per the study methods: Reference gene primer amplification in the assay estimated nucleated cell counts. Profiled with immunoSEQ multiplex PCR; TCRdb holds only in-frame clones, not every one. That table supplies the V and J calls and clone size; D and trimming were determined from the DNA. The data show 95,000 or so clones, with 81% seen just once and about 23% held by the top ten. The sequencing input was peripheral blood. This clonotype was sampled from a man older than 75 with active or convalescent COVID-19. The chain joins TRBV7-2 to TRBJ1-3; 7 bases align to TRBD1. CDR3 region: CASSQRQGTGNTIYF. As DNA, the CDR3 is TGTGCCAGCAGCCAGCGACAGGGAACTGGAAACACCATATATTTT.